These 17 T cell receptor beta chains originate from one sample sequenced in a study of early T cells in non-severe SARS-CoV-2 infection. MiXCR, applied by TCRdb to the 5' RACE reads, yields one record per CDR3 protein. The table lists some 96,000 distinct CDR3 sequences, 9.5% to 11% of them singletons, with about 4.5% in the top ten. This specimen consisted of whole blood, obtained at baseline. The receptors come from an adult who was a healthcare worker with PCR-confirmed SARS-CoV-2 infection or an uninfected control (not recorded which).

V gene TRBV5-1 combines with J gene TRBJ2-7, with D perhaps matching TRBD2 (6 bases). The CDR3 extends over 15 amino acids. V lost 4 bases and J lost 2, with 16 bases in between. The V gene's germline CDR1 is SGHRS and CDR2 YFSETQ. The CDR3 sequence: CASSGTPSSAYEQYF. The DNA of the CDR3 is TGCGCCAGCAGCGGGACTCCTTCTTCGGCCTACGAGCAGTACTTC.

V is TRBV4-1 and J is TRBJ2-7, with D tentatively TRBD1 (5 bases). This CDR3 has 13 residues. The germline V gene encodes CDR1 MGHRA and CDR2 YSYEKL. V shed 6 bases and J shed 6 bases, with 15 bases lying between them. In DNA, the CDR3 is TGCGCCAGCAGTCGCGCAATAAGGGGCGAGCAGTACTTC. Protein: CASSRAIRGEQYF.

Remarks on this clonotype: One end of the junction is discordant with germline, which a read error may explain. J is TRBJ2-3 and V is TRBV19, with TRBD2 matching over 7 bases. The germline V gene has CDR1 LNHDA and CDR2 SQIVND (reference sequence). There are 16 residues in the CDR3. CDR3 in DNA: TGTGCCAGTAGTATGAAACTGGCTAGCGGCTCAGAAACGCAGTATTTT. Translating it yields CASSMKLASGSETQYF. The variable domain in full, completed from reference TRBV19 and TRBJ2-3, reads DGGITQSPKYLFRKEGQNVTLSCEQNLNHDAMYWYRQDPGQGLRLIYYSQIVNDFQKGDIAEGYSVSREKKESFPLTVTSAQKNPTAFYLCASSMKLASGSETQYFGPGTRLTVL.

This clonotype has a handful of counts. V gene TRBV5-4 combines with J gene TRBJ1-2; D gene unclear. V dropped 1 base and J dropped 6 bases, with 10 bases sitting between them. This CDR3 spans 13 amino acids. CDR1 and CDR2 (germline): SGHNT, YYREEE (reference sequence). This CDR3 is CASSLFEGNGYTF. CDR3 coding DNA: TGTGCCAGCAGCTTGTTCGAGGGAAATGGCTACACCTTC.

This clonotype has just a few counts. V and J are TRBV6-1 and TRBJ2-7; D perhaps matches TRBD2 (6 bases). From germline, CDR1 is MNHNS and CDR2 SASEGT. Trimming removed 4 bases at V and 4 bases at J, with 14 bases between. The CDR3 runs to 14 residues. Here the CDR3 reads CASSGRDSTYEQYF. The CDR3 nucleotides read TGTGCCAGCAGTGGTCGGGACTCAACATACGAGCAGTACTTC.

This clonotype was detected many times. CDR3 bases: TGTGCCAGCCCTCTCCCTGGACTAGCCACCTACGAGCAGTACTTC. Translating it yields CASPLPGLATYEQYF. The rearrangement joins TRBV12-3 or TRBV12-4 to TRBJ2-7; 8 nucleotides line up with TRBD2. CDR3 length equals 15 residues. Trimming took 8 bases from V and 2 from J; bases not matched to a gene: 11.

This clonotype was observed at least ten times. V usage is TRBV2 and J usage is TRBJ2-2, with D tentatively TRBD1 or TRBD2 (5 bases each). This CDR3 comprises 15 residues. Trimming left V 1 base short and J 4 bases short, with 10 bases between. Germline CDR1 and CDR2: SNHLY and FYNNEI. As DNA, the CDR3 is TGTGCCAGCAGTGAAGGCAGGGACCCCACCGGGGAGCTGTTTTTT. This gives the protein CASSEGRDPTGELFF.

A few counts support this clonotype. The chain carries TRBV12-3 or TRBV12-4 and TRBJ1-2; 8 bases fit TRBD1. There are 15 residues in the CDR3. With 5 bases clipped from V and 0 bases from J, the junction kept 5 bases outside the gene matches. The CDR3 protein is CASSLRTGSNYGYTF. In nucleotides, the CDR3 is TGTGCCAGCAGTCTCAGGACAGGGTCTAACTATGGCTACACCTTC.

This clonotype was recorded many times. CDR3: CASSGQGNQPQHF. The CDR3 DNA reads TGTGCCAGCAGTGGACAGGGCAATCAGCCCCAGCATTTT. The V gene is TRBV2, the J gene TRBJ1-5; D might be TRBD1 (6 bases). From germline, CDR1 is SNHLY and CDR2 FYNNEI. This CDR3 has 13 residues. V dropped 4 bases and J dropped 2 bases, with 6 bases sitting between them.

The chain couples TRBV5-4 to TRBJ2-1, with a possible D match to TRBD2 (5 bases). There are 14 residues in the CDR3. Trimming removed 0 bases from V and 6 bases from J, with 10 bases in between. Germline CDR1 and CDR2: SGHNT and YYREEE (reference sequence). The CDR3: CASSLALATNEQFF. The CDR3 DNA follows: TGTGCCAGCAGCTTGGCGCTAGCCACCAATGAGCAGTTCTTC.

This clonotype was detected a few times. The chain links TRBV5-8 to TRBJ1-2, with 7 bases identical to TRBD1. V was clipped by 2 bases and J by 2 bases; unmatched bases: 6. This CDR3 spans 15 amino acids. Germline loops: CDR1 SGHTS, CDR2 YDEGEE. The CDR3 loop reads CASSFDDRVNYGYTF. CDR3 nucleotide sequence: TGTGCCAGCAGCTTCGATGACAGGGTGAACTATGGCTACACCTTC. Complete variable domain (other parts from reference TRBV5-8 and TRBJ1-2): EAGVTQSPTHLIKTRGQQATLRCSPISGHTSVYWYQQALGLGLQFLLWYDEGEERNRGNFPPRFSGRQFPNYSSELNVNALELEDSALYLCASSFDDRVNYGYTFGSGTRLTVV.

This clonotype came up many times. The gene calls are TRBV14 and TRBJ2-1; no clear D. The V and J ends lost 1 base and 8 bases respectively, with 15 bases between them. The CDR3 is 15 residues long. CDR1 SGHDN and CDR2 FVKESK come from the germline V gene. Here the CDR3 reads CASSQAILAVHEQFF. DNA for the CDR3: TGTGCCAGCAGCCAAGCCATCCTGGCGGTCCATGAGCAGTTCTTC.

The chain employs TRBV6-2 or TRBV6-3 and TRBJ1-3, with no clear D. The length of the CDR3 is 16 residues. Germline CDR1 and CDR2: MNHEY and SVGEGT. Trimming removed 2 bases from V and 3 bases from J, with 14 bases in between. The CDR3 loop reads CASSYGAGADGNTIYF. Here the CDR3 DNA reads TGTGCCAGCAGTTACGGCGCAGGTGCCGATGGAAACACCATATATTTT.

This clonotype occurred a few times. This sequence joins TRBV6-2 or TRBV6-3 and TRBJ2-1; a weak D match, TRBD1 (6 bases). Between the trimmed V and J ends, which lost 6 bases and 10 bases, there was a span of 22 bases. The CDR3 is 15 residues long. Germline V CDR1 and CDR2: MNHEY, SVGEGT. This CDR3 reads CASSSDYRDAGEQFF. The CDR3 nucleotides read TGTGCCAGCAGCTCCGATTACAGGGACGCAGGAGAGCAGTTCTTC.

This clonotype has more than one count but fewer than ten. This rearrangement joins TRBV20-1 to TRBJ1-1; D is unresolved. The germline V and J ends were trimmed by 5 bases and 4 bases, with 17 bases remaining between them. This CDR3 region has 14 residues. Looked up from germline, CDR1 is DFQATT and CDR2 is SNEGSKA (reference sequence). The CDR3 region is CSAWATSGSTEAFF. In DNA, the CDR3 is TGCAGTGCTTGGGCGACCAGCGGGAGCACTGAAGCTTTCTTT.

The chain carries TRBV21-1 and TRBJ2-7; TRBD1 was called by the table and not checked on the DNA. TRBV21-1 has pseudogene status. The CDR3 runs 15 residues. The CDR3 loop is CASSSHRVRSYEQYF. DNA of the CDR3: TGTGCCAGCAGCTCCCACAGGGTTCGGTCATACGAGCAGTACTTC.

This clonotype was seen at least ten times. The chain combines TRBV19 with TRBJ1-6; D unclear. The V end lost 3 bases, the J end lost 5 bases, and 14 bases lay between the germline ends. CDR1 is LNHDA and CDR2 is SQIVND in the germline V gene (reference sequence). CDR3 length: 16 amino acids. CDR3 in amino acids: CASSIDGLQHNSPLHF. As DNA, the CDR3 is TGTGCCAGTAGTATCGATGGGCTCCAGCATAATTCACCCCTCCACTTT. Together with reference TRBV19 and TRBJ1-6, the CDR3 gives the full variable domain: DGGITQSPKYLFRKEGQNVTLSCEQNLNHDAMYWYRQDPGQGLRLIYYSQIVNDFQKGDIAEGYSVSREKKESFPLTVTSAQKNPTAFYLCASSIDGLQHNSPLHFGNGTRLTVT.